Only one count was recorded for the clone carrying this TCR beta chain. This specimen belongs to a study of blood T cell repertoires in COVID-19. Study details: Acute and convalescent COVID-19 samples came from the United States, Italy and Spain.

Per the study methods: Amplification with reference gene primers provided the estimates of nucleated cell counts. Here immunoSEQ multiplex PCR was the method, and the copy in TCRdb shows in-frame clones only, minus some. The D gene and trimming were derived from the DNA, and the V and J assignments and clone size from that table. Seen here are around 270,000 clones, 65% to 85% observed once, and the top ten hold less than 2%. The CDR3 is 12 residues long. The germline V gene has CDR1 SEHNR and CDR2 FQNEAQ (reference sequence). The V gene lost 1 base and the J gene lost 4 bases, with 4 bases spanning the gap.

The gene calls are TRBV7-9 and TRBJ2-5; D ambiguous. The sequence came from a woman in her forties who had recovered from COVID-19. Sequencing was carried out using peripheral blood. CDR3 loop: CASSLVAETQYF. The CDR3 DNA sequence: TGTGCCAGCAGCTTAGTAGCAGAGACCCAGTACTTC.